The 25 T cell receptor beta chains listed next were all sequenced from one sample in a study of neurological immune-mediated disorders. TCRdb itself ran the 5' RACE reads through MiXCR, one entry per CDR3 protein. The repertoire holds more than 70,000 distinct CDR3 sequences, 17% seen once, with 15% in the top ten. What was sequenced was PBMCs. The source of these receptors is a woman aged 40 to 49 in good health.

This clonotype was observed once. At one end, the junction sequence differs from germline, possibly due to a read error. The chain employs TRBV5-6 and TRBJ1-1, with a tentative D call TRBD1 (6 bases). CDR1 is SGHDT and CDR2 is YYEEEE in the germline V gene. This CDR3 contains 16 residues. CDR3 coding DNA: TGTGCTAGCAGCTTAGTACAGGGAGTAGGTGGCGCTGAAGCTTTCTTT. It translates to CASSLVQGVGGAEAFF.

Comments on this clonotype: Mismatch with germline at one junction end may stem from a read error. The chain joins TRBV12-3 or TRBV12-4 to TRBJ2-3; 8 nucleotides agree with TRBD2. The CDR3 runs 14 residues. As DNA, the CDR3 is TGTGTCAGCAGTCCCGGGGGGGGTCCAGATACCCAGTATTTT. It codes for CVSSPGGGPDTQYF.

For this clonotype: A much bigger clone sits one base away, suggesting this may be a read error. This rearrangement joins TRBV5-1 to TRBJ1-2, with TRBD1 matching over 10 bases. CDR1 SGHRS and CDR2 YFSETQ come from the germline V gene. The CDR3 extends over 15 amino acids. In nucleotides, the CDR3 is TGCGCCAGCAGCTTGACGACAGGGGGCGGCTATGGCTACGCCTTC. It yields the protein CASSLTTGGGYGYAF.

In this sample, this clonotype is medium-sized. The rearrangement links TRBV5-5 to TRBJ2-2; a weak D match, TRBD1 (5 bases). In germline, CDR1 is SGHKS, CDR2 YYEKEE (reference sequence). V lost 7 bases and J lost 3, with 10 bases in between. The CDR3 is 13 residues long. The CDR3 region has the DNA TGTGCCAGCGACCAGGGATACACCGGGGAGCTGTTTTTT. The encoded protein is CASDQGYTGELFF.

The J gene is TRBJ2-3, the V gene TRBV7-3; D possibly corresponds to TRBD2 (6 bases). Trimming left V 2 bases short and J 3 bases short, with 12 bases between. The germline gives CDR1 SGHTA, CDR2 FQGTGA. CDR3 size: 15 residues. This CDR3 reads CASSLFGGRTDTQYF. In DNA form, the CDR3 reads TGTGCCAGCAGCTTATTCGGAGGGAGGACAGATACGCAGTATTTT.

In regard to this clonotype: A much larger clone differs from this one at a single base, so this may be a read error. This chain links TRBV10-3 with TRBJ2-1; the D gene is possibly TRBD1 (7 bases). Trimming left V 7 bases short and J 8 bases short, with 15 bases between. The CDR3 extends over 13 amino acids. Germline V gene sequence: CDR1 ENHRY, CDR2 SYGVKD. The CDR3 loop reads CAIKDRREDEQFF. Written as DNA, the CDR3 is TGTGCCATCAAGGACAGGAGGGAGGATGAGCAGTTCTTC.

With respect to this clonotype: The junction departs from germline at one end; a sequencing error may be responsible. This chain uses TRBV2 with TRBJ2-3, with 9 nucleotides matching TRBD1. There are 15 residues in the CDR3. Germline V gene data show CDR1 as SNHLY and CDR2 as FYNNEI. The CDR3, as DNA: TGTTCCAGCTCACCTGGACAGGGGTTCACAGATACGCAGTATTTT. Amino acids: CSSSPGQGFTDTQYF.

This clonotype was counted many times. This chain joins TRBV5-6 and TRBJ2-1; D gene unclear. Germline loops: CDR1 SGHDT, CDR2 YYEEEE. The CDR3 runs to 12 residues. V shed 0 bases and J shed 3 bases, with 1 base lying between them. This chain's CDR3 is CASSLVYNEQFF. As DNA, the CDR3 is TGTGCCAGCAGCTTGGTCTACAATGAGCAGTTCTTC.

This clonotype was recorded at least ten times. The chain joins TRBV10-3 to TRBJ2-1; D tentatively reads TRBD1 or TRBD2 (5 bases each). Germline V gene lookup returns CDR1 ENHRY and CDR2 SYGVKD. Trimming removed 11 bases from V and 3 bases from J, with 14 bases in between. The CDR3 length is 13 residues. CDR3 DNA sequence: TGTGCCGTATTCCGGGACCTCTACAATGAGCAGTTCTTC. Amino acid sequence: CAVFRDLYNEQFF.

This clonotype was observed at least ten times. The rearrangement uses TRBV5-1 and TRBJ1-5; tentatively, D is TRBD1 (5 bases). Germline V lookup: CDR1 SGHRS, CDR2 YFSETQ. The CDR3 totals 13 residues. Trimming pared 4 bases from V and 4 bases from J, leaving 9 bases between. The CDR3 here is CASSRDQNQPQHF. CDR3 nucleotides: TGCGCCAGCAGCAGGGACCAAAATCAGCCCCAGCATTTT.

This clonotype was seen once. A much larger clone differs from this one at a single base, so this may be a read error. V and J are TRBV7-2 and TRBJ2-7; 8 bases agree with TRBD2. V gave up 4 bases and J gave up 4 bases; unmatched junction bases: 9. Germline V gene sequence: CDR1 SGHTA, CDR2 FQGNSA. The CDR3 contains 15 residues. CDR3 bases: TGTGCCAGCAGCTGGACTAGCTGGGGAAAATACGAGCAGTACTTC. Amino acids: CASSWTSWGKYEQYF.

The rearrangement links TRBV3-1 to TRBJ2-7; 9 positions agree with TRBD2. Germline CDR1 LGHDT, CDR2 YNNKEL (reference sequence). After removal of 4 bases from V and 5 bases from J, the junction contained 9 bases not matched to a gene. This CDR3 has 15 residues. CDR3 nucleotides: TGTGCCAGCAGCCGCCCTAGCGGGGTGTCAAACGAGCAGTACTTC. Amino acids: CASSRPSGVSNEQYF.

CDR3 sequence reads: CASSPFPGLSGPGANVLTF. Written as DNA, the CDR3 is TGCGCCAGCAGCCCTTTTCCGGGACTATCGGGACCTGGGGCCAACGTCCTGACTTTC. This chain links TRBV4-1 with TRBJ2-6; 7 positions match TRBD2. With 4 bases clipped from V and 2 bases from J, the junction kept 14 bases outside the gene matches. The CDR3 extends over 19 amino acids. CDR1 is MGHRA and CDR2 is YSYEKL in the germline V gene.

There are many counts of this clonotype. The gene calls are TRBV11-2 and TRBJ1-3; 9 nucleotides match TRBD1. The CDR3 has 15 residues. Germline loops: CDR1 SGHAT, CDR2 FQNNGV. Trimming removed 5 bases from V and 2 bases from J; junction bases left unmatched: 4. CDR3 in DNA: TGTGCCAGCAGCGCGACAGGGGGGGCTGGAAACACCATATATTTT. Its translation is CASSATGGAGNTIYF.

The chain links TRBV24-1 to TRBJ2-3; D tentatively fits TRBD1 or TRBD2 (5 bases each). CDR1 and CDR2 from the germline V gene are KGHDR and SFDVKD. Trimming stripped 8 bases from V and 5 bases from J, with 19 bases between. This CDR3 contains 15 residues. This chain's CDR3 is CATIAPERGKDTQYF. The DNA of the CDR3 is TGTGCCACCATTGCCCCTGAGAGGGGCAAAGATACGCAGTATTTT.

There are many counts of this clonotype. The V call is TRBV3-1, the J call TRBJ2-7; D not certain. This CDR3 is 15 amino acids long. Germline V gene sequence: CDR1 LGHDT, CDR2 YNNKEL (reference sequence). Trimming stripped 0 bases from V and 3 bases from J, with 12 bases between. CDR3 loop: CASSQDDTPLYEQYF. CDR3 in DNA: TGTGCCAGCAGCCAAGATGATACCCCCCTCTACGAGCAGTACTTC.

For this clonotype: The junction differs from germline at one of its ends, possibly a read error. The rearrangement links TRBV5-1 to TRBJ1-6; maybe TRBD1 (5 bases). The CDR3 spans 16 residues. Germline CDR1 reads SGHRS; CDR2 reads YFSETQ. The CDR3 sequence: CANSSDTGLYNSPLHF. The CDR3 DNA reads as TGCGCCAACAGCTCGGACACAGGACTCTATAATTCACCCCTCCACTTT.

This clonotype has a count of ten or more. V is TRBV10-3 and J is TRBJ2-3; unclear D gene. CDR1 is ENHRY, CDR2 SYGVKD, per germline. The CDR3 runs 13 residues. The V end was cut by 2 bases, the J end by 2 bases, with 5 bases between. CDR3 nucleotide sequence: TGTGCCATCAGTGAGCCTTTCACAGATACGCAGTATTTT. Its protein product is CAISEPFTDTQYF.

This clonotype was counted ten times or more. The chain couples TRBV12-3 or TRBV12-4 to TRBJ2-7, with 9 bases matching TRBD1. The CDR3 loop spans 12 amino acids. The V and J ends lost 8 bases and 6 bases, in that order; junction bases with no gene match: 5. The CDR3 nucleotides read TGTGCCAGCTGTACAGGGGGCTGCGAGCAGTACTTC. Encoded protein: CASCTGGCEQYF.

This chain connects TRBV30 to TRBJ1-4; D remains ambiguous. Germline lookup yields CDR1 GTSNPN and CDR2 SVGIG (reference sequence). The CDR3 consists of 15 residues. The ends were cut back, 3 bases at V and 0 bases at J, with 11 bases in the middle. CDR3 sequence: CAWRTFGATNEKLFF. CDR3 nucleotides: TGTGCCTGGAGAACCTTCGGCGCAACTAATGAAAAACTGTTTTTT.

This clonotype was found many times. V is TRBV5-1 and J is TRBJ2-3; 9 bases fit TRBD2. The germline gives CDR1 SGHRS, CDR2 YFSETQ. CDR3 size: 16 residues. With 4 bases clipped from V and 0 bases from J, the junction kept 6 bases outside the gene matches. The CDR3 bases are TGCGCCAGCAGCAAGGGACTAGCCCCAAGCACAGATACGCAGTATTTT. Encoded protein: CASSKGLAPSTDTQYF.

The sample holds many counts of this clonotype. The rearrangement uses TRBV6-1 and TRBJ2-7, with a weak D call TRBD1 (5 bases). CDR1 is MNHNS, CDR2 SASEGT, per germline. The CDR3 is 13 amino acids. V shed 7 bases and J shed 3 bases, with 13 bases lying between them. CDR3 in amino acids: CASTVTVDYEQYF. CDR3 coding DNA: TGTGCCAGCACCGTGACAGTCGACTACGAGCAGTACTTC.

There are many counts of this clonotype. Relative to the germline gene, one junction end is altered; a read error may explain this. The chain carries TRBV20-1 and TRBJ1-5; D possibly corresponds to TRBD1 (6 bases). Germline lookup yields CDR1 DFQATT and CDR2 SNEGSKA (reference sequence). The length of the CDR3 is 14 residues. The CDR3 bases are TGCAGTGCGAGAGGGGGTAGCGGCAATCAGCCCCAGCATTTT. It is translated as CSARGGSGNQPQHF.

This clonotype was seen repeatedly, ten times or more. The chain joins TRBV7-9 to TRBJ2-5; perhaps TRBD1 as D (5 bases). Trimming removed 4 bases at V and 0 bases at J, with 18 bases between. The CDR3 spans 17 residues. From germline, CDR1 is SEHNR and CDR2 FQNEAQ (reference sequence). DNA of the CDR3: TGTGCCAGCAGCTACGGCAGGGCCAGGGATTACCAAGAGACCCAGTACTTC. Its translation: CASSYGRARDYQETQYF.

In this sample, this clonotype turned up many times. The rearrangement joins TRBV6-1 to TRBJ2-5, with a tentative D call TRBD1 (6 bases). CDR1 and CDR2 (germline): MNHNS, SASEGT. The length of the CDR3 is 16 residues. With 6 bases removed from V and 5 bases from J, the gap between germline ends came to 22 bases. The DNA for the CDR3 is TGTGCCAGCAGCGTTTATATAGGGACATCGTTGGAGACCCAGTACTTC. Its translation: CASSVYIGTSLETQYF.